This entry is about one T cell receptor beta chain. The PCR ran on 60 Vbeta and 13 Jbeta primers. Here immunoSEQ multiplex PCR was the method, and the copy in TCRdb shows in-frame clones only, minus some. This table holds roughly 45,000 clones. This specimen comes from a study of cytomegalovirus exposure and HLA in healthy donors. CDR3 length: 16 residues. V lost 6 bases and J lost 2; bases outside the gene matches: 8. Germline CDR1 SGHNT, CDR2 YENEEA. The chain is built from TRBV11-3 and TRBJ2-3, with 10 bases that match TRBD2. The source material was PBMCs. The clonotype originates from a woman aged 25 to 39 in good health and CMV-seronegative. The CDR3 DNA sequence: TGTGCCAGCAGTTCACTAGCGGGAAGGACCACAGATACGCAGTATTTT. It codes for CASSSLAGRTTDTQYF.